The 2 T cell receptor beta chains below come from one sample, sequenced in a study of T cell responses to AZD1222 COVID-19 vaccine. Sequencing was performed with immunoSEQ multiplex PCR; in TCRdb, only in-frame clones are kept and a portion is missing. The top ten hold 0.4% to 0.5% of the sample, which has around 190,000 clones, around 88% seen once. Sequenced here: peripheral blood, sampled on day 0 of AZD1222 vaccination. These receptors were taken from an adult in good health.

The chain is built from TRBV21-1 and TRBJ2-1; the DNA was not used to check the table's D call, TRBD2. TRBV21-1 is classified as a pseudogene. The CDR3 covers 13 residues. This CDR3 is CASSRRFSGRKFF. CDR3 nucleotide sequence: TGTGCCAGCAGCAGACGGTTTAGCGGGAGGAAGTTCTTC.

The chain carries TRBV18 and TRBJ2-5; D perhaps matches TRBD2 (5 bases). V was pared by 0 bases and J by 3 bases, with 8 bases between. The CDR3 is 14 residues long. Germline V lookup: CDR1 KGHSH, CDR2 LQKENI. The CDR3 here is CASSPPMREETQYF. CDR3 DNA: TGTGCCAGCTCACCACCGATGCGGGAAGAGACCCAGTACTTC. Using reference TRBV18 and TRBJ2-5 for the parts outside the CDR3, the full variable domain is NAGVMQNPRHLVRRRGQEARLRCSPMKGHSHVYWYRQLPEEGLKFMVYLQKENIIDESGMPKERFSAEFPKEGPSILRIQQVVRGDSAAYFCASSPPMREETQYFGPGTRLLVL.